These 8 T cell receptor beta chains came from one sample sequenced in a study of blood T cell repertoires in COVID-19. The protocol was immunoSEQ multiplex PCR, while the TCRdb copy is restricted to in-frame clones and leaves out a portion. The sample gives 450,000 to 500,000 clones, approximately 85% of which show up once; 3% to 4% is in the top ten. Material: peripheral blood. These receptors were taken from a human donor in a cohort sampled during active COVID-19.

The CDR3 region is CASSLAAISYNSPLHF. CDR3 nucleotide sequence: TGTGCCAGCAGTTTAGCGGCTATATCCTATAATTCACCCCTCCACTTT. The chain employs TRBV28 and TRBJ1-6; D is unclear. Germline values: CDR1 MDHEN, CDR2 SYDVKM. With 2 bases removed from V and 1 base from J, the gap between germline ends came to 9 bases. This CDR3 has 16 amino acids.

This rearrangement joins TRBV5-4 to TRBJ2-4; TRBD1 aligns across 9 bases. V was clipped by 4 bases and J by 3 bases; unmatched bases: 8. This CDR3 contains 16 residues. CDR1 and CDR2 from the germline V gene are SGHNT and YYREEE (reference sequence). The CDR3 DNA is TGTGCCAGCAGCGAAGGACAGGGGAGGGACAAAAACATTCAGTACTTC. Its protein is CASSEGQGRDKNIQYF.

V usage is TRBV3-1 (or the pseudogene TRBV3-2) and J usage is TRBJ2-7; TRBD2 agrees at 7 bases. Germline CDR1 LGHDT, CDR2 YNNKEL (reference sequence). The ends lost 4 bases at V and 0 bases at J; junction bases unmatched: 12. This CDR3 has 17 residues. The CDR3 sequence: CASSLSSLAPSSYEQYF. The CDR3 DNA sequence: TGTGCCAGCAGCCTATCTTCACTAGCGCCGAGCTCCTACGAGCAGTACTTC.

The chain recombines TRBV10-2 with TRBJ2-1, with TRBD2 identical over 9 bases. The CDR3 contains 18 residues. The V segment lost 6 bases and the J segment 7 bases; nucleotides outside the gene matches: 19. In germline, CDR1 is WSHSY, CDR2 SAAADI. The CDR3 spells CASRLPSRLAGEVNEQFF. The DNA for the CDR3 is TGCGCCAGCAGATTACCCTCCCGATTAGCGGGAGAGGTGAATGAGCAGTTCTTC.

The gene calls are TRBV2 and TRBJ2-1; 7 bases line up with TRBD1. CDR3 length: 14 residues. The V gene's germline CDR1 is SNHLY and CDR2 FYNNEI. Unmatched junction bases numbered 6, after V lost 6 bases and J lost 4 bases. The CDR3 DNA reads TGTGCCAGCAGGACGGGACAGAAATACAATGAGCAGTTCTTC. It yields the protein CASRTGQKYNEQFF.

CDR3 sequence (DNA): TGTGCCAGCACTAACGCAAGTCCGGAGCAGCATTTT. This gives the protein CASTNASPEQHF. J is TRBJ1-5 and V is TRBV7-9; D remains unclear. V lost 7 bases and J 13 bases, leaving 17 bases between the germline ends. Per the germline V gene, CDR1 is SEHNR and CDR2 is FQNEAQ (reference sequence). This CDR3 has 12 residues.

J is TRBJ1-1 and V is TRBV7-8; maybe TRBD1 (5 bases). Germline lookup yields CDR1 SGHVS and CDR2 FQNEAQ. The CDR3 runs to 16 residues. V gave up 5 bases and J gave up 8 bases, with 24 bases separating them. The CDR3 protein is CASSPRAGPGGMEAFF. In DNA, the CDR3 is TGTGCCAGCAGCCCTCGGGCCGGGCCCGGGGGGATGGAAGCTTTCTTT. Combining the CDR3 with reference TRBV7-8 and TRBJ1-1 gives the whole variable domain GAGVSQSPRYKVAKRGQDVALRCDPISGHVSLFWYQQALGQGPEFLTYFQNEAQLDKSGLPSDRFFAERPEGSVSTLKIQRTQQEDSAVYLCASSPRAGPGGMEAFFGQGTRLTVV.

V is TRBV6-2 or TRBV6-3 and J is TRBJ1-3; maybe TRBD1 (5 bases). In germline, CDR1 is MNHEY, CDR2 SVGEGT. There are 14 residues in the CDR3. V lost 6 bases to trimming and J lost 7 bases, with 16 bases between them. In nucleotides, the CDR3 is TGTGCCAGCAGCCAAGGGGTCCGGGCGAACACCATATATTTT. Its translation: CASSQGVRANTIYF.